These 28 T cell receptor beta chains originate from one sample sequenced in a study of T cells after yellow fever vaccination. TCRdb itself ran the 5' RACE reads through MiXCR, one entry per CDR3 protein. The table has about 50,000 distinct CDR3 sequences, about 7.9% seen once; the top ten hold less than 35%. The sample consisted of CD8+ T cells sorted from PBMCs, taken approximately 15 days after the first yellow fever vaccination. The receptor set was obtained from a man aged 18 to 35 who received the YFV17D yellow fever vaccine.

This clonotype was recorded many times. The chain couples TRBV14 to TRBJ2-7, with TRBD1 identical over 12 bases. Trimming took 2 bases from V and 0 from J; bases not matched to a gene: 11. Germline assignment: CDR1 SGHDN and CDR2 FVKESK. CDR3 size: 19 residues. The CDR3 protein is CASSQRAGTGGELSYEQYF. The CDR3 region has the DNA TGTGCCAGCAGCCAACGCGCCGGGACAGGGGGCGAGCTCTCCTACGAGCAGTACTTC.

A few counts support this clonotype. The genes are TRBV5-1 and TRBJ2-7; no clear D gene. The CDR3 consists of 14 residues. V was pared by 4 bases and J by 3 bases, with 14 bases between. Per the germline V gene, CDR1 is SGHRS and CDR2 is YFSETQ. The CDR3 nucleotides read TGCGCCAGCAGCAAATCTGGGCTGCGCTACGAGCAGTACTTC. Translating it yields CASSKSGLRYEQYF.

This clonotype was observed at least ten times. The V call is TRBV6-5, the J call TRBJ1-4; D is uncertain. CDR1 MNHEY and CDR2 SVGAGI come from the germline V gene. There are 14 residues in the CDR3. Trimming cost V 0 bases and J 3 bases, with 5 bases left between them. The CDR3: CASSYSQPNEKLFF. The CDR3 DNA reads TGTGCCAGCAGTTACTCACAGCCTAATGAAAAACTGTTTTTT.

The gene calls are TRBV4-1 and TRBJ1-1; 7 bases match TRBD1. Germline assignment: CDR1 MGHRA and CDR2 YSYEKL. The CDR3 has 16 amino acids. The trim removed 4 bases at V and 1 base at J, leaving 9 bases unmatched. CDR3 region: CASSPPETGRNTEAFF. The DNA for the CDR3 is TGCGCCAGCAGCCCCCCCGAGACAGGGAGGAACACTGAAGCTTTCTTT.

This clonotype was seen ten or more times. The chain is built from TRBV11-1 and TRBJ1-2; D is undetermined. Looked up from germline, CDR1 is SGHAT and CDR2 is FQDESV (reference sequence). The CDR3 loop spans 15 amino acids. Trimming left V 3 bases short and J 4 bases short, with 15 bases between. CDR3 coding DNA: TGTGCCAGCAGCTTCGCCTTCGCGTCGACCTATGGCTACACCTTC. As protein: CASSFAFASTYGYTF.

As to this clonotype: This may come from a read error, since a much larger clone is one base off. The V and J genes are TRBV30 and TRBJ2-7; a possible D gene is TRBD1 (5 bases). The CDR3 length is 13 residues. Germline-derived CDR1 and CDR2 are GTSNPN and SVGIG (reference sequence). The CDR3 is CAWSDRRSYKQYF. CDR3 sequence (DNA): TGTGCCTGGAGTGACAGGCGGTCCTACAAGCAGTACTTC. The full variable domain, in which reference TRBV30 and TRBJ2-7 provide the parts outside the CDR3, is SQTIHQWPATLVQPVGSPLSLECTVEGTSNPNLYWYRQAAGRGLQLLFYSVGIGQISSEVPQNLSASRPQDRQFILSSKKLLLSDSGFYLCAWSDRRSYKQYFGPGTRLTVT.

This clonotype has at least ten counts. The genes are TRBV4-1 and TRBJ2-7; D not certain. There are 14 residues in the CDR3. From germline, CDR1 is MGHRA and CDR2 YSYEKL. V dropped 4 bases and J dropped 0 bases, with 10 bases sitting between them. CDR3 amino acids: CASSLRVGSYEQYV. The CDR3 nucleotides read TGCGCCAGCAGCCTTCGGGTGGGCTCCTACGAGCAGTACGTC.

This clonotype has ten or more counts. The chain recombines TRBV29-1 with TRBJ2-6; no reliable D call. V lost 8 bases and J 1 base, leaving 6 bases between the germline ends. This CDR3 is 12 amino acids long. Germline assignment: CDR1 SQVTM and CDR2 ANQGSEA. Here the CDR3 reads CSSISGANVLTF. The DNA for the CDR3 is TGCAGCTCAATATCTGGGGCCAACGTCCTGACTTTC.

The rearrangement links TRBV7-6 to TRBJ1-1; 7 bases are shared with TRBD1. The CDR3 has 17 residues. The germline V gene has CDR1 SGHVS and CDR2 FNYEAQ. V gave up 1 base and J gave up 3 bases; unmatched junction bases: 11. CDR3 bases: TGTGCCAGCAGCTTAGGGGCAGGGGGGGCTTACGACACTGAAGCTTTCTTT. Translated: CASSLGAGGAYDTEAFF. The entire variable domain, with the rest obtained from reference TRBV7-6 and TRBJ1-1, is as follows: GAGVSQSPRYKVTKRGQDVALRCDPISGHVSLYWYRQALGQGPEFLTYFNYEAQQDKSGLPNDRFSAERPEGSISTLTIQRTEQRDSAMYRCASSLGAGGAYDTEAFFGQGTRLTVV.

This clonotype has at least ten counts. The chain recombines TRBV4-2 with TRBJ2-4, with unresolved D. The CDR3 has 16 amino acids. V lost 1 base and J 1 base, leaving 11 bases between the germline ends. Germline V gene lookup returns CDR1 LGHNA and CDR2 YNFKEQ. The chain's CDR3 is CASSQAPGRAKNIQYF. The DNA of the CDR3 is TGTGCCAGCAGCCAAGCCCCGGGTAGGGCCAAAAACATTCAGTACTTC.

The sample holds many counts of this clonotype. This rearrangement joins TRBV29-1 to TRBJ2-2; D is unresolved. Germline values: CDR1 SQVTM, CDR2 ANQGSEA. Between the trimmed V and J ends, which lost 5 bases and 4 bases, there was a span of 8 bases. The length of the CDR3 is 12 residues. CDR3: CSVHRPTGELFF. The CDR3 DNA follows: TGCAGCGTTCACAGACCCACCGGGGAGCTGTTTTTT.

This clonotype has at least ten counts. V gene TRBV7-6 combines with J gene TRBJ2-3; 14 bases map to TRBD2. Trimming removed 6 bases from V and 0 bases from J; junction bases left unmatched: 5. This CDR3 has 17 residues. Per germline, CDR1 SGHVS and CDR2 FNYEAQ. DNA for the CDR3: TGTGCCAGCAGTCCGGGACTAGCGGGAGATAGCACAGATACGCAGTATTTT. This gives the protein CASSPGLAGDSTDTQYF.

In its sample, this clonotype was seen once. This clone may be a read error of a much larger clone one base away. V usage is TRBV14 and J usage is TRBJ2-1; D gene uncertain. V was cut by 1 base and J by 7 bases, with 17 bases left in between. This CDR3 contains 16 residues. CDR1 is SGHDN, CDR2 FVKESK, per germline. CDR3 sequence: CASSQGDWTASNEQFF. The CDR3 region has the DNA TGTGCCAGCAGCCAAGGTGACTGGACCGCGAGTAATGAGCAGTTCTTC.

This clonotype was detected ten times or more. This chain uses TRBV13 with TRBJ2-7; possibly TRBD1 for D (5 bases). Germline CDR1 reads PRHDT; CDR2 reads FYEKMQ (reference sequence). This CDR3 comprises 15 residues. Trimming removed 2 bases at V and 3 bases at J, with 14 bases between. The CDR3 DNA reads as TGTGCCAGCAGCTTATGGCCAGGGCGGCTCTACGAGCAGTACTTC. As protein: CASSLWPGRLYEQYF.

The chain combines TRBV5-5 with TRBJ1-6; 8 bases line up with TRBD1. The V and J ends lost 4 bases and 10 bases, in that order; junction bases with no gene match: 4. The CDR3 sequence is 13 residues long. Germline CDR1 is SGHKS and CDR2 is YYEKEE (reference sequence). Here the CDR3 DNA reads TGTGCCAGCAGCCAATGGACAGGGTCACCCCTCCACTTT. This sequence encodes CASSQWTGSPLHF.

This clonotype occurred many times. The rearrangement links TRBV5-4 to TRBJ2-5; TRBD1 matches at 8 bases. The germline V gene encodes CDR1 SGHNT and CDR2 YYREEE (reference sequence). This CDR3 comprises 15 residues. V lost 4 bases to trimming and J lost 2 bases; unmatched junction nucleotides: 7. The CDR3 sequence: CASSPWTGRQETQYF. DNA of the CDR3: TGTGCCAGCAGCCCCTGGACAGGGAGACAAGAGACCCAGTACTTC. Drawing the rest from reference TRBV5-4 and TRBJ2-5, the complete variable domain is ETGVTQSPTHLIKTRGQQVTLRCSSQSGHNTVSWYQQALGQGPQFIFQYYREEENGRGNFPPRFSGLQFPNYSSELNVNALELDDSALYLCASSPWTGRQETQYFGPGTRLLVL.

A single count supports this clonotype. A much larger clonotype is one base distant, so this may be a read error. V gene TRBV5-1 combines with J gene TRBJ1-5, with 12 bases lining up with TRBD1. This CDR3 is built from 17 residues. In germline, CDR1 is SGHRS, CDR2 YFSETQ. CDR3 DNA: TGCGCCAGCAGCTGGGGGACAGGGGGCCCTGGCAAGCAGCCCCAGCATTTT. Encoded protein: CASSWGTGGPGKQPQHF.

The rearrangement uses TRBV5-6 and TRBJ2-7; D not resolved. Germline CDR1 reads SGHDT; CDR2 reads YYEEEE. V lost 1 base, J lost 0 bases, and 11 bases lay in between. This CDR3 spans 15 amino acids. CDR3 sequence: CASSLFPANSYEQYF. Written as DNA, the CDR3 is TGTGCCAGCAGCTTGTTCCCGGCCAACTCCTACGAGCAGTACTTC.

This clonotype was detected ten times or more. The chain links TRBV5-6 to TRBJ2-2; tentatively, D is TRBD2 (6 bases). Germline CDR1 is SGHDT and CDR2 is YYEEEE. The ends were cut back, 4 bases at V and 5 bases at J, with 9 bases in the middle. There are 13 residues in the CDR3. CDR3 DNA sequence: TGTGCCAGCAGCCTCGGGGGAACCGGGGAGCTGTTTTTT. Amino acid sequence: CASSLGGTGELFF.

This clonotype has ten or more counts. The gene calls are TRBV6-1 and TRBJ1-5; D is possibly TRBD1 (5 bases). CDR1 and CDR2 from the germline V gene are MNHNS and SASEGT. V was trimmed by 2 bases and J by 3 bases, leaving 14 bases between them. The CDR3 sequence is 16 residues long. The CDR3 loop reads CASSEIAGTHNQPQHF. In DNA form, the CDR3 reads TGTGCCAGCAGTGAAATTGCCGGGACTCACAATCAGCCCCAGCATTTT.

A few counts support this clonotype. The chain carries TRBV11-2 and TRBJ2-5; 12 nucleotides match TRBD2. Germline CDR1 SGHAT, CDR2 FQNNGV. This CDR3 comprises 20 residues. Trimming removed 5 bases from V and 0 bases from J; junction bases left unmatched: 16. The CDR3 coding sequence is TGTGCCAGCAGCCCACCCATTGAGGCTAGCGGGGGGGAGTACCAAGAGACCCAGTACTTC. Protein: CASSPPIEASGGEYQETQYF. Together with reference TRBV11-2 and TRBJ2-5, the CDR3 gives the full variable domain: EAGVAQSPRYKIIEKRQSVAFWCNPISGHATLYWYQQILGQGPKLLIQFQNNGVVDDSQLPKDRFSAERLKGVDSTLKIQPAKLEDSAVYLCASSPPIEASGGEYQETQYFGPGTRLLVL.

This clonotype has at least ten counts. The chain has TRBV11-1 and TRBJ2-1; D perhaps matches TRBD2 (5 bases). Trimming cost V 5 bases and J 0 bases, with 14 bases left between them. Germline V lookup: CDR1 SGHAT, CDR2 FQDESV (reference sequence). The CDR3 has 16 residues. This CDR3 is CASSRYRGSSYNEQFF. The DNA for the CDR3 is TGTGCCAGCAGCCGCTACCGAGGGAGCTCCTACAATGAGCAGTTCTTC.

This clonotype was counted at least ten times. CDR3 sequence (DNA): TGTGCCACCAGCAGCCGGGACAGGGGCAATCAGCCCCAGCATTTT. Its protein product is CATSSRDRGNQPQHF. This chain uses TRBV15 with TRBJ1-5; TRBD1 matches 9 bases. This CDR3 comprises 15 residues. V shed 3 bases and J 2 bases; nucleotides not matched to a gene: 2. Germline V gene lookup returns CDR1 LNHNV and CDR2 YYDKDF (reference sequence). Full variable domain (missing parts from reference TRBV15 and TRBJ1-5): DAMVIQNPRYQVTQFGKPVTLSCSQTLNHNVMYWYQQKSSQAPKLLFHYYDKDFNNEADTPDNFQSRRPNTSFCFLDIRSPGLGDTAMYLCATSSRDRGNQPQHFGDGTRLSIL.

This clonotype was seen ten or more times. This chain uses TRBV7-6 with TRBJ2-7; D is uncertain. Germline V lookup: CDR1 SGHVS, CDR2 FNYEAQ. Trimming took off 1 base at V and 4 bases at J, with 14 bases between the two ends. CDR3 length: 15 amino acids. CDR3 protein: CASSLGSGGLYEQYF. The CDR3 coding sequence is TGTGCCAGCAGCTTAGGTAGTGGTGGTCTGTACGAGCAGTACTTC.

This clonotype was seen ten or more times. For the CDR3, the DNA is TGTGCCAGTGCGGGAACGGGGGACACCGGGGAGCTGTTTTTT. Protein sequence: CASAGTGDTGELFF. This chain uses TRBV25-1 with TRBJ2-2, with D possibly matching TRBD2 (6 bases). With 9 bases removed from V and 3 bases from J, the gap between germline ends came to 14 bases. Germline-derived CDR1 and CDR2 are MGHDK and SYGVNS. The CDR3 runs to 14 residues.

This clonotype has ten or more counts. The chain joins TRBV18 to TRBJ2-5, with D perhaps matching TRBD1 or TRBD2 (5 bases each). This CDR3 region has 16 residues. V shed 7 bases and J shed 0 bases, with 18 bases lying between them. The germline gives CDR1 KGHSH, CDR2 LQKENI. The CDR3 coding sequence is TGTGCCAGCTTTCCGGGGCTCGGACGAAACCAAGAGACCCAGTACTTC. The encoded protein is CASFPGLGRNQETQYF.

The gene calls are TRBV12-5 and TRBJ2-1, with 7 bases that match TRBD2. CDR3 length: 15 residues. Trimming cost V 0 bases and J 3 bases; bases outside gene matches: 2. Germline V gene data show CDR1 as LGHNT and CDR2 as FRNRAP. The CDR3 DNA follows: TGTGCTAGTGGTTTGGTACGCGGGGGCTACAATGAGCAGTTCTTC. It is translated as CASGLVRGGYNEQFF.

This clonotype was detected many times. The CDR3 reads CASSLGTTRLQFF. CDR3 DNA: TGTGCCAGCAGTTTAGGGACGACAAGGCTGCAGTTCTTC. The genes are TRBV12-3 or TRBV12-4 and TRBJ2-1; D unresolved. Trimming took 1 base from V and 12 from J, leaving 13 bases between them. The CDR3 spans 13 residues.